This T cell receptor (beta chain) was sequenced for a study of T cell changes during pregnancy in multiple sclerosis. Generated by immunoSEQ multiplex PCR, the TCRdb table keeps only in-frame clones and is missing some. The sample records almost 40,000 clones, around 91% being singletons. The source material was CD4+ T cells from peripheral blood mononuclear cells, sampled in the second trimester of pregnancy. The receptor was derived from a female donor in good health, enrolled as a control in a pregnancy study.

Here the CDR3 DNA reads TGTGCCAGCAGCTCCGGGTCTCTACCAGCCTACGAGCAGTACTTC. Amino acids: CASSSGSLPAYEQYF. This sequence joins TRBV5-4 and TRBJ2-7; D call uncertain. V was cut by 3 bases and J by 2 bases, with 15 bases left in between. This CDR3 is built from 15 residues. Germline lookup yields CDR1 SGHNT and CDR2 YYREEE (reference sequence).